These T cell receptor beta chains were read from a single sample in a study of regulatory T cells in long-lasting Graves disease. TCRdb re-called the multiplex PCR reads with MiXCR, one entry per CDR3 protein. The profile shows approximately 490,000 distinct CDR3 sequences, 15% to 20% of them singletons. These sequences were also reported in another study, on T cells in Graves' hyperthyroidism and ophthalmopathy.

The specimen comprised peripheral blood mononuclear cells (PBMCs), sampled at new diagnosis, from a patient treated with antithyroid drugs. The receptors originated from a man aged 40-55 years with Graves disease. The CDR3 runs from the conserved cysteine through the conserved F or W. The D gene is left open where the match is weak. A row's size may be missing; if present it is once, few, many or a size class.

D gene: NA
clone size: many
V gene: TRBV28
J gene: TRBJ2-1
CDR3 DNA: TGTGCCAGCAGTTCGCGAGGGGGTGCGGGGAGCTCCTACAATGAGCAGTTCTTC
CDR3 protein: CASSSRGGAGSSYNEQFF

D gene: NA
clone size: many
V gene: TRBV24-1
J gene: TRBJ2-1
CDR3 DNA: TGTGCCACCAGTGATTTGAAACAGAGAACCTACAATGAGCAGTTCTTC
CDR3 protein: CATSDLKQRTYNEQFF

D gene: NA
clone size: NA
V gene: TRBV16
J gene: TRBJ1-2
CDR3 DNA: TGTGCCAGCAGCCAATTGGAGGGAGGGAAGAACTATGGCTACACCTTC
CDR3 protein: CASSQLEGGKNYGYTF

D gene: NA
clone size: NA
V gene: TRBV7-3
J gene: TRBJ1-2
CDR3 DNA: TGTGCCAGCAGCTTGGCGTCAGGCTCGATCAACTATGGCTACACCTTC
CDR3 protein: CASSLASGSINYGYTF

D gene: TRBD2
clone size: many
V gene: TRBV20-1
J gene: TRBJ2-2
CDR3 DNA: TGCAGTGCTAGCCGCGGGAGGGTAGACGGGGAGCTGTTTTTT
CDR3 protein: CSASRGRVDGELFF

D gene: TRBD2
clone size: many
V gene: TRBV29-1
J gene: TRBJ2-5
CDR3 DNA: TGCAGCGTTGAAGAGGGACTAGGTGTGACCCAGTACTTC
CDR3 protein: CSVEEGLGVTQYF

D gene: NA
clone size: NA
V gene: TRBV30
J gene: TRBJ2-1
CDR3 DNA: TGTGCCTGGAGTGGGTCAGGGAGGAATGAGCAGTTCTTC
CDR3 protein: CAWSGSGRNEQFF

D gene: NA
clone size: few
V gene: TRBV6-2/TRBV6-3
J gene: TRBJ2-5
CDR3 DNA: TGTGCCAGCAGTTACTCTTCGGAGACCCAGTACTTC
CDR3 protein: CASSYSSETQYF

D gene: TRBD2
clone size: few
V gene: TRBV7-2
J gene: TRBJ2-1
CDR3 DNA: TGTGCCAGCAGCCAGGCCCTAGCGGCGTACAATGAGCAGTTCTTC
CDR3 protein: CASSQALAAYNEQFF

D gene: TRBD1
clone size: many
V gene: TRBV12-3/TRBV12-4
J gene: TRBJ1-5
CDR3 DNA: TGTGCCAGCAACTATCACAGGGGTAATCAGCCCCAGCATTTT
CDR3 protein: CASNYHRGNQPQHF

D gene: TRBD2
clone size: many
V gene: TRBV3-1
J gene: TRBJ2-5
CDR3 DNA: TGTGCCAGCAGCCAAGATATGATAGCGGGAGTGGCTGAGACCCAGTACTTC
CDR3 protein: CASSQDMIAGVAETQYF

D gene: TRBD2
clone size: NA
V gene: TRBV6-1
J gene: TRBJ2-2
CDR3 DNA: TGTGCCAGCAGTGAATTGGGACTAGCGAGAGGGGAGCTGTTTTTT
CDR3 protein: CASSELGLARGELFF

D gene: NA
clone size: many
V gene: TRBV28
J gene: TRBJ2-7
CDR3 DNA: TGTGCCAGCAGTTTATATGCAGGAGGACTCTACGAGCAGTACTTC
CDR3 protein: CASSLYAGGLYEQYF

D gene: TRBD2
clone size: many
V gene: TRBV7-9
J gene: TRBJ2-5
CDR3 DNA: TGTGCCAGCAGATCCGGACTAGCGGGCCAAGAGACCCAGTACTTC
CDR3 protein: CASRSGLAGQETQYF

D gene: TRBD1
clone size: many
V gene: TRBV11-2
J gene: TRBJ2-7
CDR3 DNA: TGTGCCAGCAGCTTAGATAGGACAGGGTACGAGCAGTACTTC
CDR3 protein: CASSLDRTGYEQYF

D gene: NA
clone size: many
V gene: TRBV3-1
J gene: TRBJ2-3
CDR3 DNA: TGTGCCAGCAGCCAACGGGGGACAATCACAGATACGCAGTATTTT
CDR3 protein: CASSQRGTITDTQYF

D gene: NA
clone size: many
V gene: TRBV20-1
J gene: TRBJ2-3
CDR3 DNA: TGCAGTGCGACCCCGGCGACAGTCACAGATACGCAGTATTTT
CDR3 protein: CSATPATVTDTQYF

D gene: NA
clone size: many
V gene: TRBV5-1
J gene: TRBJ2-1
CDR3 DNA: TGCGCCAGCAGCTTGGAACCGGGAAGCTCCTACAATGAGCAGTTCTTC
CDR3 protein: CASSLEPGSSYNEQFF

D gene: TRBD2
clone size: NA
V gene: TRBV7-6
J gene: TRBJ2-5
CDR3 DNA: TGTGCCAGCAGCCCGACTGGGGGGGATCTCGAGACCCAGTACTTC
CDR3 protein: CASSPTGGDLETQYF

D gene: NA
clone size: many
V gene: TRBV30
J gene: TRBJ1-4
CDR3 DNA: TGTGCCTGGCTGGGTGAAAAACTGTTTTTT
CDR3 protein: CAWLGEKLFF

D gene: NA
clone size: NA
V gene: TRBV27
J gene: TRBJ1-6
CDR3 DNA: TGTGCCAGCAGTTTAGGCCAGGGTCGTTCACCCCTCCACTTT
CDR3 protein: CASSLGQGRSPLHF

D gene: TRBD2
clone size: NA
V gene: TRBV28
J gene: TRBJ2-1
CDR3 DNA: TGTGCCAGCAGTCCTAGCGGGAGGGTGGAGGATGAGCAGTTCTTC
CDR3 protein: CASSPSGRVEDEQFF

D gene: NA
clone size: NA
V gene: TRBV28
J gene: TRBJ1-6
CDR3 DNA: TGTGCCAGCAGTTTAGATCTAGGTTCTGGGTCACCCCTCCACTTT
CDR3 protein: CASSLDLGSGSPLHF

D gene: TRBD1
clone size: many
V gene: TRBV11-2
J gene: TRBJ2-3
CDR3 DNA: TGTGCCAGCAGCCAAACGATGGACAGGGTCGGGACGCAGTATTTT
CDR3 protein: CASSQTMDRVGTQYF

D gene: NA
clone size: many
V gene: TRBV11-2
J gene: TRBJ2-5
CDR3 DNA: TGTGCCAGCAGCTTAGAAGGGCCTGCTGGCCAAGAGACCCAGTACTTC
CDR3 protein: CASSLEGPAGQETQYF

D gene: NA
clone size: NA
V gene: TRBV3-1
J gene: TRBJ2-3
CDR3 DNA: TGTACCAGCAGGCTCGGGGGCCCCAACACAGATACGCAGTATTTT
CDR3 protein: CTSRLGGPNTDTQYF

D gene: TRBD2
clone size: few
V gene: TRBV7-9
J gene: TRBJ2-4
CDR3 DNA: TGTGCCAGCAGCTTCGGACGGGCAGCGGGGGAGAACATTCAGTACTTC
CDR3 protein: CASSFGRAAGENIQYF

D gene: TRBD2
clone size: many
V gene: TRBV20-1
J gene: TRBJ2-7
CDR3 DNA: TGCAGTGCCCCGGGACTAGCGGGACCCTACGAGCAGTACTTC
CDR3 protein: CSAPGLAGPYEQYF

D gene: NA
clone size: few
V gene: TRBV6-5
J gene: TRBJ2-7
CDR3 DNA: TGTGCCAGCAGTTACGGAGAAGTATCCTACGAGCAGTACTTC
CDR3 protein: CASSYGEVSYEQYF

D gene: TRBD1
clone size: few
V gene: TRBV29-1
J gene: TRBJ2-7
CDR3 DNA: TGCAGCGTCGCACGGACCGGGACAGCGGCTGTCGAGCAGTACTTC
CDR3 protein: CSVARTGTAAVEQYF

D gene: NA
clone size: NA
V gene: TRBV19
J gene: TRBJ1-5
CDR3 DNA: TGTGCCAGTAGTATAAGTTCGGGTGACATAGGGGTTCAGCCCCAGCATTTT
CDR3 protein: CASSISSGDIGVQPQHF

D gene: NA
clone size: few
V gene: TRBV20-1
J gene: TRBJ2-3
CDR3 DNA: TGCAGTGTGGGTCGAACAGATACGCAGTATTTT
CDR3 protein: CSVGRTDTQYF

D gene: TRBD2
clone size: few
V gene: TRBV10-3
J gene: TRBJ2-7
CDR3 DNA: TGTGCCATCAGTGAAACTAGCGGGAGCTCCTACGAGCAGTACTTC
CDR3 protein: CAISETSGSSYEQYF

D gene: TRBD1
clone size: many
V gene: TRBV28
J gene: TRBJ2-7
CDR3 DNA: TGTGCCACCACGGGACAGTCCTACGAGCAGTACTTC
CDR3 protein: CATTGQSYEQYF

D gene: NA
clone size: many
V gene: TRBV28
J gene: TRBJ1-2
CDR3 DNA: TGTGCCAGCAGTTCCTGGACAGCTAACTATGGCTACACCTTC
CDR3 protein: CASSSWTANYGYTF

D gene: TRBD2
clone size: NA
V gene: TRBV5-1
J gene: TRBJ2-7
CDR3 DNA: TGCGCCAGCAGCGATGAGGGACTAGCAATGGTGGGCGAGCAGTACTTC
CDR3 protein: CASSDEGLAMVGEQYF

D gene: TRBD1
clone size: NA
V gene: TRBV27
J gene: TRBJ1-2
CDR3 DNA: TGTGCCAGCAAGCTAAGACAGGGGCCCAACTATGGCTACACCTTC
CDR3 protein: CASKLRQGPNYGYTF

D gene: TRBD2
clone size: many
V gene: TRBV27
J gene: TRBJ2-1
CDR3 DNA: TGTGCCAGCAGAAATCTAGCGGGAGACAATGAGCAGTTCTTC
CDR3 protein: CASRNLAGDNEQFF

D gene: NA
clone size: many
V gene: TRBV18
J gene: TRBJ2-1
CDR3 DNA: TGTGCCAGCTCACAAAGGCCTAGCGGACTAGGGGGTGAGCAGTTCTTC
CDR3 protein: CASSQRPSGLGGEQFF

D gene: TRBD2
clone size: many
V gene: TRBV12-3/TRBV12-4
J gene: TRBJ2-7
CDR3 DNA: TGTGCCAGCAGTCCCTCTAGCGGGAGGGCAGACTACGAGCAGTACTTC
CDR3 protein: CASSPSSGRADYEQYF

D gene: NA
clone size: few
V gene: TRBV28
J gene: TRBJ2-7
CDR3 DNA: TGTGCCAGCAAGGGACCGCCAGACTACGAGCAGTACTTC
CDR3 protein: CASKGPPDYEQYF

D gene: NA
clone size: NA
V gene: TRBV27
J gene: TRBJ1-2
CDR3 DNA: TGTGCCAGCAGTTTTGACTACACCTTC
CDR3 protein: CASSFDYTF

D gene: NA
clone size: many
V gene: TRBV28
J gene: TRBJ2-1
CDR3 DNA: TGTGCCAGTCACCACAGGGATTCCTACAATGAGCAGTTCTTC
CDR3 protein: CASHHRDSYNEQFF

D gene: NA
clone size: many
V gene: TRBV28
J gene: TRBJ2-4
CDR3 DNA: TGTGCCAGCAGTTCAACGGGCCGTCCCAAAAACATTCAGTACTTC
CDR3 protein: CASSSTGRPKNIQYF

D gene: TRBD1
clone size: NA
V gene: TRBV19
J gene: TRBJ2-5
CDR3 DNA: TGTGCCAGTAGTACCGGACAGGGGGCTGAGACCCAGTACTTC
CDR3 protein: CASSTGQGAETQYF

D gene: NA
clone size: many
V gene: TRBV18
J gene: TRBJ2-7
CDR3 DNA: TGTGCCAGCTCACCAGGTTTTGACTACGAGCAGTACTTC
CDR3 protein: CASSPGFDYEQYF

D gene: NA
clone size: NA
V gene: TRBV20-1
J gene: TRBJ1-5
CDR3 DNA: TGCAGTGCTAGAGATGGGGCCCGGGGGGGGGACTGGCATCAGCCCCAGCATTTT
CDR3 protein: CSARDGARGGDWHQPQHF

D gene: TRBD2
clone size: many
V gene: TRBV28
J gene: TRBJ2-7
CDR3 DNA: TGTGCCAGCAGTACAGAGCGGGAGAAGAAGTACTTC
CDR3 protein: CASSTEREKKYF

D gene: NA
clone size: NA
V gene: TRBV5-1
J gene: TRBJ1-6
CDR3 DNA: TGCGCCAGCGGGAAATTGAGCTCCTATAATTCACCCCTCCACTTT
CDR3 protein: CASGKLSSYNSPLHF

D gene: NA
clone size: NA
V gene: TRBV19
J gene: TRBJ2-2
CDR3 DNA: TGTGCCAGCAAAAAGAGGGAGTACACCGGGGAGCTGTTTTTT
CDR3 protein: CASKKREYTGELFF

D gene: NA
clone size: NA
V gene: TRBV3-1
J gene: TRBJ2-1
CDR3 DNA: TGTGCCAGCAGCCATGGGGACGCGAACAATGAGCAGTTCTTC
CDR3 protein: CASSHGDANNEQFF

D gene: TRBD1
clone size: NA
V gene: TRBV5-1
J gene: TRBJ2-5
CDR3 DNA: TGCGCCAGCAGAGAGACCGGGACAGGGTATGGGACCCAGTACTTC
CDR3 protein: CASRETGTGYGTQYF

D gene: NA
clone size: NA
V gene: TRBV7-6
J gene: TRBJ2-5
CDR3 DNA: TGTGCCAGCAGGCAGTTTGGTGAGACCCAGTACTTC
CDR3 protein: CASRQFGETQYF

D gene: NA
clone size: few
V gene: TRBV30
J gene: TRBJ1-5
CDR3 DNA: TGTGCCTGGAGGGGACGGCGCAATCAGCCCCAGCATTTT
CDR3 protein: CAWRGRRNQPQHF

D gene: TRBD2
clone size: many
V gene: TRBV3-1
J gene: TRBJ2-1
CDR3 DNA: TGTGCCAGCAGCCAAGGACTAGCGGGAGGGCGGAATGAGCAGTTCTTC
CDR3 protein: CASSQGLAGGRNEQFF

D gene: TRBD2
clone size: NA
V gene: TRBV19
J gene: TRBJ2-2
CDR3 DNA: TGTGCCAGTAGTACCTCCCGGGGCGGGAGGAGCACCGGGGAGCTGTTTTTT
CDR3 protein: CASSTSRGGRSTGELFF

D gene: NA
clone size: many
V gene: TRBV28
J gene: TRBJ2-5
CDR3 DNA: TGTGCCAGCAGTTGGGAGGACAGTAAAGAGACCCAGTACTTC
CDR3 protein: CASSWEDSKETQYF

D gene: NA
clone size: many
V gene: TRBV5-1
J gene: TRBJ2-5
CDR3 DNA: TGCGCCAGCAGAAACGTACGGCAACAAGAGACCCAGTACTTC
CDR3 protein: CASRNVRQQETQYF